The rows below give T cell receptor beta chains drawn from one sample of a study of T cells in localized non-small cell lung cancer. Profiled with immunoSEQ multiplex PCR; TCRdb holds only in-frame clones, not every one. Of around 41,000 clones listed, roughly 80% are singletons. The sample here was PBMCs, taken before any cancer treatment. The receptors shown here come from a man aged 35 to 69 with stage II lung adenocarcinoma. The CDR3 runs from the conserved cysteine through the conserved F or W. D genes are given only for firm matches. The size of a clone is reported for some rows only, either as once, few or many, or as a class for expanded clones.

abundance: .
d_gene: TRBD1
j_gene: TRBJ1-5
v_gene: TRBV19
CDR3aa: CASSATGGRQPQHF
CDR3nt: TGTGCCAGTAGTGCGACAGGGGGCCGACAGCCCCAGCATTTT

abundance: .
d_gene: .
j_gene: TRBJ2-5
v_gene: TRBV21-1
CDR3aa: CASSKEGPGGQGTQYF
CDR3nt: TGTGCCAGCAGCAAAGAGGGGCCCGGGGGGCAGGGGACCCAGTACTTC

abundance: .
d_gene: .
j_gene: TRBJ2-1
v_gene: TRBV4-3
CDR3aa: CASSQDAPPTYNEQFF
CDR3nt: TGCGCCAGCAGCCAAGACGCCCCACCAACTTACAATGAGCAGTTCTTC

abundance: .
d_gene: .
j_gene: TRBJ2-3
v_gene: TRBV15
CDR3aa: CATSRVPGDTQYF
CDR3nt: TGTGCCACCAGCAGAGTCCCTGGGGATACGCAGTATTTT

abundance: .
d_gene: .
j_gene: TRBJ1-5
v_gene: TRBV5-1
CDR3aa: CASSLNWGGQPQHF
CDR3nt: TGCGCCAGCAGCTTGAATTGGGGGGGGCAGCCCCAGCATTTT

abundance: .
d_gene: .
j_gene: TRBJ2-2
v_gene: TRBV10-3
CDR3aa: CAIARGNTGELFF
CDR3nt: TGTGCCATCGCTCGGGGGAACACCGGGGAGCTGTTTTTT

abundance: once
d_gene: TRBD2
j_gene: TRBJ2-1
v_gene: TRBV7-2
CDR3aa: CASSSLAGIYNEQFF
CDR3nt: TGTGCCAGCAGTTCACTAGCGGGAATATACAATGAGCAGTTCTTC

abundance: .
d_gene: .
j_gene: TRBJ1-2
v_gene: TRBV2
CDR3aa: CASFGLLVSNYGYTF
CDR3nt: TGTGCCAGCTTTGGACTCCTCGTGTCTAACTATGGCTACACCTTC

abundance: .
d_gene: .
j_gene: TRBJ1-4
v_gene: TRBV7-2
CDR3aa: CASSWGRGNEKLFF
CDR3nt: TGTGCCAGCAGCTGGGGCAGGGGAAATGAAAAACTGTTTTTT

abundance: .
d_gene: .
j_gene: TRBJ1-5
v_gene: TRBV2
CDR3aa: CASSVDVREQPRHF
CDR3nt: TGTGCCAGCAGTGTGGACGTGCGGGAGCAGCCCCGGCATTTT

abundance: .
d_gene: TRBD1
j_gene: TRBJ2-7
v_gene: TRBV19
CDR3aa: CASSATGTGTHRYEQYF
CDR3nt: TGTGCCAGTAGTGCCACCGGGACAGGGACCCACCGGTACGAGCAGTACTTC

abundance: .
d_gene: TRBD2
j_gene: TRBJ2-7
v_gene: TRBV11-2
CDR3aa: CASSLGPSGYEQYF
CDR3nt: TGTGCCAGCAGCTTGGGCCCTAGCGGTTACGAGCAGTACTTC

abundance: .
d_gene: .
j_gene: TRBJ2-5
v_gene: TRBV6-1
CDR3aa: CAGGAQSQETQYF
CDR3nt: TGTGCCGGTGGGGCACAGTCCCAAGAGACCCAGTACTTC

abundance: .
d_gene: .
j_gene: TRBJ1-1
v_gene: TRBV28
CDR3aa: CASSSGSLVTEAFF
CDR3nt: TGTGCCAGCAGTTCGGGGTCTCTAGTCACTGAAGCTTTCTTT

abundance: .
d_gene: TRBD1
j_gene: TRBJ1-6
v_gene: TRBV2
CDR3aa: CATKQGAYSPLHF
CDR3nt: TGTGCCACAAAACAGGGGGCTTATTCACCCCTCCACTTT

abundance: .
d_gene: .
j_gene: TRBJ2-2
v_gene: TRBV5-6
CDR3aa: CASSLPGAGELFF
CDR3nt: TGTGCCAGCAGCTTGCCGGGGGCCGGGGAGCTGTTTTTT

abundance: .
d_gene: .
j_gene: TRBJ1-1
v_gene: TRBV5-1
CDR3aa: CASSLGGSNTEAFF
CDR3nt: TGCGCCAGCAGCTTGGGTGGTTCGAACACTGAAGCTTTCTTT

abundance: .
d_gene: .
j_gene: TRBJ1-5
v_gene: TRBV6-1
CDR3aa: CASSERFDQPQHF
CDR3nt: TGTGCCAGCAGTGAACGATTCGATCAGCCCCAGCATTTT

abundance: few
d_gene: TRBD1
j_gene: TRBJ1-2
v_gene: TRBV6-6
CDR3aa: CASSLRTGSSYGYTF
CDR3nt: TGTGCCAGCAGTTTGAGGACAGGGAGTTCCTATGGCTACACCTTC

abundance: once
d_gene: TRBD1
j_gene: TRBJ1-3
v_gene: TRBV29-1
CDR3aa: CSVGGTVGNTIYF
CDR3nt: TGCAGCGTCGGGGGGACAGTTGGAAACACCATATATTTT

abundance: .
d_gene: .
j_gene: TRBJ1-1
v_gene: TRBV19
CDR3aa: CASSMIQANTEAFF
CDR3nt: TGTGCCAGTAGTATGATCCAGGCTAACACTGAAGCTTTCTTT

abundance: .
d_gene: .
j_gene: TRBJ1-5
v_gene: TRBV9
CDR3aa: CASSGIGNQPQHF
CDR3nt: TGTGCCAGCAGCGGAATAGGCAATCAGCCCCAGCATTTT

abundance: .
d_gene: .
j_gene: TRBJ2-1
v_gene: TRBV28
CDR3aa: CASNKYRFSYNEQFF
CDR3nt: TGTGCCAGCAACAAATACAGGTTTTCCTACAATGAGCAGTTCTTC

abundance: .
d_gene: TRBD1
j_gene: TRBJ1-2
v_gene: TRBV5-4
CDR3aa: CASSAVGTGAVGYTF
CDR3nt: TGTGCCAGCAGCGCGGTGGGGACAGGGGCTGTTGGCTACACCTTC

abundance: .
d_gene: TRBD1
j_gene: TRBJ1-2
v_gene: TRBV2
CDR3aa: CATQGALYYGYTF
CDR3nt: TGTGCCACTCAGGGGGCCCTCTACTATGGCTACACCTTC

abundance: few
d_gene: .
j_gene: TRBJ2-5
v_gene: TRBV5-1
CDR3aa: CASSLAAGLQETQYF
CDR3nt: TGCGCCAGCAGCTTGGCCGCAGGGCTCCAAGAGACCCAGTACTTC

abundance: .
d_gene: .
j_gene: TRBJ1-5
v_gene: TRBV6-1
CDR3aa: CASSFDRREPQHF
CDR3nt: TGTGCCAGCAGTTTCGACCGTAGGGAGCCCCAGCATTTT

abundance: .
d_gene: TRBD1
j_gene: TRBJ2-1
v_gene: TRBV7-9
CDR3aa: CASRPTGTAYNEQFF
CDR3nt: TGTGCCAGCAGACCCACCGGGACAGCCTACAATGAGCAGTTCTTC

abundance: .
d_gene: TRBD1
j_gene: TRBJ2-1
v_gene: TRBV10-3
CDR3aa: CAIMGSGQGDNEQFF
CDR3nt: TGTGCCATCATGGGTAGCGGACAGGGAGACAATGAGCAGTTCTTC

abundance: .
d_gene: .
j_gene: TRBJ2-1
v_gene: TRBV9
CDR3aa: CASSAGLDPSYNEQFF
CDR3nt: TGTGCCAGCAGCGCCGGACTGGACCCGTCCTACAATGAGCAGTTCTTC

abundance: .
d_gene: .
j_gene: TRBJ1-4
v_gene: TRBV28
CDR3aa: CASSQTVTNEKLFF
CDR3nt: TGTGCCAGCAGCCAGACAGTAACTAATGAAAAACTGTTTTTT

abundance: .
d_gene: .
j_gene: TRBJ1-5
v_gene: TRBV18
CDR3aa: CASSPPLWGLSNQPQHF
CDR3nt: TGTGCCAGCTCACCACCCCTTTGGGGTTTGAGCAATCAGCCCCAGCATTTT

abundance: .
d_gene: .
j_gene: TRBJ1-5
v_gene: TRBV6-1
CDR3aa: CATQQGYSNQPQHF
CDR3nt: TGTGCCACCCAACAGGGATATAGCAATCAGCCCCAGCATTTT

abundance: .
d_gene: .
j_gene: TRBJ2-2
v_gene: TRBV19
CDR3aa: CASSPTERDTGELFF
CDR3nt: TGTGCCAGTAGTCCGACGGAGCGGGACACCGGGGAGCTGTTTTTT

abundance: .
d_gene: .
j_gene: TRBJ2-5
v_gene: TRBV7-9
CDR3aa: CASTEGGKETQYF
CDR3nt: TGTGCCAGCACAGAGGGGGGGAAAGAGACCCAGTACTTC

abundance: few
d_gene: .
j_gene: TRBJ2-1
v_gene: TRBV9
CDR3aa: CASSPQLVHNEQFF
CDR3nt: TGTGCCAGCAGCCCGCAACTGGTTCACAATGAGCAGTTCTTC

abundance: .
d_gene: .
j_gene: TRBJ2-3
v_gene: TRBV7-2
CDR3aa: CASSLGARAGADTQYF
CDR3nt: TGTGCCAGCAGCTTAGGGGCGAGGGCCGGCGCAGATACGCAGTATTTT

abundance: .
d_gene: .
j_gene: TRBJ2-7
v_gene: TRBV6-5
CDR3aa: CASSSQESTYEQYF
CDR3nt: TGTGCCAGCAGTTCCCAGGAGAGTACCTACGAGCAGTACTTC

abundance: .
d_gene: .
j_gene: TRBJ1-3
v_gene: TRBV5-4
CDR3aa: CASSSPTVNLGNTIYF
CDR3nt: TGTGCCAGCAGCTCCCCGACAGTGAACTTAGGAAACACCATATATTTT

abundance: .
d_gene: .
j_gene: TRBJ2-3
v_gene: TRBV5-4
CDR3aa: CASRLTGRADTQYF
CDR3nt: TGTGCCAGCAGACTGACAGGGAGGGCAGATACGCAGTATTTT

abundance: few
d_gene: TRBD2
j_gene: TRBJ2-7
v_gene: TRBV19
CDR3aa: CASSLGLAVTYEQYF
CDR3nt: TGTGCCAGTAGTCTAGGACTAGCAGTCACCTACGAGCAGTACTTC

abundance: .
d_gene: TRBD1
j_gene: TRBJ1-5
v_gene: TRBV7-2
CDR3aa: CASSFQGGNQPQHF
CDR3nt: TGTGCCAGCAGCTTCCAGGGGGGCAATCAGCCCCAGCATTTT

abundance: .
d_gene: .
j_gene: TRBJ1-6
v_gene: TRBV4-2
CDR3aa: CASSQESGLNSPLHF
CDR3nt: TGTGCCAGCAGCCAAGAGTCCGGGCTGAATTCACCCCTCCACTTT